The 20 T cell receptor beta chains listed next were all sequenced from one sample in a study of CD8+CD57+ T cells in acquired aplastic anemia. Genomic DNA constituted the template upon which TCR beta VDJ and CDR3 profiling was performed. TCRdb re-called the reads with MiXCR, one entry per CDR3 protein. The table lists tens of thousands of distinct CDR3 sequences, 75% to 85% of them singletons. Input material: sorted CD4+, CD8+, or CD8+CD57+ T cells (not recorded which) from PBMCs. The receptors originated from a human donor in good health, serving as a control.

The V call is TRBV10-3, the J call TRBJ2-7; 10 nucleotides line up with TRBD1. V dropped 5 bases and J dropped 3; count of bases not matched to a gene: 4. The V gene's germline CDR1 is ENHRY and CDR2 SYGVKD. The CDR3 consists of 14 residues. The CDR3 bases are TGTGCCATCAGTATGGGACAGGGGAGCTACGAGCAGTACTTC. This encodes CAISMGQGSYEQYF.

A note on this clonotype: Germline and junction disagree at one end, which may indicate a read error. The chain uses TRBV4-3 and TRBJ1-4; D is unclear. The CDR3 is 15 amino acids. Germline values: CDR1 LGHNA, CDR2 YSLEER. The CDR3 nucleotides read TGCGCCCGCAGCCAAGATGGCCTGAGGCAGAATCGGCTGTTTTTC. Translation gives CARSQDGLRQNRLFF.

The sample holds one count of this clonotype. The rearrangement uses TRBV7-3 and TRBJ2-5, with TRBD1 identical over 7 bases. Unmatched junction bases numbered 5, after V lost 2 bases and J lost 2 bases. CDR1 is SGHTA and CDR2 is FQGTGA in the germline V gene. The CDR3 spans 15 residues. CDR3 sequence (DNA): TGTGCCAGCAGCTTAGTAGACAGGGCTCAAGAGACCCAGTACTTC. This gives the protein CASSLVDRAQETQYF.

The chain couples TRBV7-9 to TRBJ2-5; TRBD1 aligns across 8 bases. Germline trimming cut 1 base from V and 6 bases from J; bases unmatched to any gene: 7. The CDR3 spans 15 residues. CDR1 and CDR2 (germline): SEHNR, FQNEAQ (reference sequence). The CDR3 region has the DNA TGTGCCAGCAGCTTAGGAGGGACAGGCGAGAAGACCCAGTACTTC. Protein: CASSLGGTGEKTQYF.

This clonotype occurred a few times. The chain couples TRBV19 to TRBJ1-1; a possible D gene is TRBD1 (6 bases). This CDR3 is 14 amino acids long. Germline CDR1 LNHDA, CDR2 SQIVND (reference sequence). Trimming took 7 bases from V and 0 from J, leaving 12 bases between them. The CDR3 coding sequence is TGTGCCAGTAATAAAGACAGGCTGAACACTGAAGCTTTCTTT. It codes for CASNKDRLNTEAFF.

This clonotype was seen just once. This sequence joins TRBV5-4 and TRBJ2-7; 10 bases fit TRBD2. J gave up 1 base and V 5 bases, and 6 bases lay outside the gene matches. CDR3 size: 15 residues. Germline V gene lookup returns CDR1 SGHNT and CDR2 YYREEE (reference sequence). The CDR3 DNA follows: TGTGCCAGCAGTGAAGGACTAGCGGTTTCCTACGAGCAGTACTTC. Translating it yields CASSEGLAVSYEQYF. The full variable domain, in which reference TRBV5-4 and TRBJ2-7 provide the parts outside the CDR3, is ETGVTQSPTHLIKTRGQQVTLRCSSQSGHNTVSWYQQALGQGPQFIFQYYREEENGRGNFPPRFSGLQFPNYSSELNVNALELDDSALYLCASSEGLAVSYEQYFGPGTRLTVT.

The CDR3 is CASSFDRENSPLHF. In nucleotides, the CDR3 is TGCGCCAGCAGCTTTGACAGGGAAAATTCACCCCTCCACTTT. The rearrangement joins TRBV5-1 to TRBJ1-6, with 7 bases aligning to TRBD1. Losses at the gene ends were 2 bases for V and 7 bases for J; bases not matched to a gene: 3. This CDR3 has 14 residues. CDR1 is SGHRS, CDR2 YFSETQ, per germline.

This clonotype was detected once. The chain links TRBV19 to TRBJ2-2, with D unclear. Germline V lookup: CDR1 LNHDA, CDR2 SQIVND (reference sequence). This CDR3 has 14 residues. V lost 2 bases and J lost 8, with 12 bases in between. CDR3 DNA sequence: TGTGCCAGTAGTATACCTCACGGTGCGGGGGAGCTGTTTTTT. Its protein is CASSIPHGAGELFF.

CDR3 in DNA: TGTGCCAGCAGCCCGAGGACAGTACGCGGGGAGACCCAGTACTTC. It specifies CASSPRTVRGETQYF. This chain connects TRBV14 to TRBJ2-5, with D possibly matching TRBD1 (6 bases). This CDR3 is 15 amino acids long. V lost 4 bases and J lost 5, with 17 bases in between. Germline assignment: CDR1 SGHDN and CDR2 FVKESK.

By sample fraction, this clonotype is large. CDR3 sequence (DNA): TGCGCCAGCAGCCAAGATTCGTCAGGGCCTGGAAACACCATATATTTT. It specifies CASSQDSSGPGNTIYF. The chain combines TRBV4-3 with TRBJ1-3; weak D call: TRBD1 (5 bases). Trimming stripped 0 bases from V and 2 bases from J, with 11 bases between. The germline V gene has CDR1 LGHNA and CDR2 YSLEER. The CDR3 has 16 residues.

CDR3 sequence reads: CASSESASGNEQFF. The CDR3 region has the DNA TGCGCCAGCAGTGAGTCGGCTAGCGGCAATGAGCAGTTCTTC. The chain links TRBV10-1 to TRBJ2-1; 7 bases align to TRBD2. Trimming took 0 bases from V and 6 from J; bases not matched to a gene: 2. The CDR3 runs 14 residues. Germline V CDR1 and CDR2: WNHNN, SYGVQD (reference sequence).

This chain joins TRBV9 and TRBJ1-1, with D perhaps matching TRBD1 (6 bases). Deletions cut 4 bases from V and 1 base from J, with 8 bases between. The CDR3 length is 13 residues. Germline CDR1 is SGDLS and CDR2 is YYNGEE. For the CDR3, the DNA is TGTGCCAGCAGCCCCAGGGGGAACACTGAAGCTTTCTTT. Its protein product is CASSPRGNTEAFF.

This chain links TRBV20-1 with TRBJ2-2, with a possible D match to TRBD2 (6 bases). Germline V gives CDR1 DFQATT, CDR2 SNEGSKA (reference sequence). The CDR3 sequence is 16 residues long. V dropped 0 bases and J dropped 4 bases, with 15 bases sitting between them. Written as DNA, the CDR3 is TGCAGTGCTAGAGATCTTGGGGGGAGGAGCACCGGGGAGCTGTTTTTT. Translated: CSARDLGGRSTGELFF.

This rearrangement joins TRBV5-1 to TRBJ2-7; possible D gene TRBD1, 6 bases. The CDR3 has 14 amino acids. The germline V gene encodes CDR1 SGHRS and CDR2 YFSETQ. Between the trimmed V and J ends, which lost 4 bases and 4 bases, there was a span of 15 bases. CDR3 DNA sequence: TGCGCCAGCAGCCCGTCGACAGGAACGTACGAGCAGTACTTC. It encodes CASSPSTGTYEQYF. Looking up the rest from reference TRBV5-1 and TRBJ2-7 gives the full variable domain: KAGVTQTPRYLIKTRGQQVTLSCSPISGHRSVSWYQQTPGQGLQFLFEYFSETQRNKGNFPGRFSGRQFSNSRSEMNVSTLELGDSALYLCASSPSTGTYEQYFGPGTRLTVT.

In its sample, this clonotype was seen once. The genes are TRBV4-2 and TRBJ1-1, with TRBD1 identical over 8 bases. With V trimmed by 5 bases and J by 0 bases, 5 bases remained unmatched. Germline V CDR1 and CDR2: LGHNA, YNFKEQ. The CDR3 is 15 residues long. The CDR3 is CASSSGQGLNTEAFF. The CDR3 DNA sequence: TGTGCCAGCAGCAGCGGACAGGGCTTGAACACTGAAGCTTTCTTT.

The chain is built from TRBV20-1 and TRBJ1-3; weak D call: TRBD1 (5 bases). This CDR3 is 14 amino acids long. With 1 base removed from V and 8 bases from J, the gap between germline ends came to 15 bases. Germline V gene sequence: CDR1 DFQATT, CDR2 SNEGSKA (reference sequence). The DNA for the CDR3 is TGCAGTGCTAGAGGGACAACGCGGTCTGACACCATATATTTT. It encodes CSARGTTRSDTIYF.

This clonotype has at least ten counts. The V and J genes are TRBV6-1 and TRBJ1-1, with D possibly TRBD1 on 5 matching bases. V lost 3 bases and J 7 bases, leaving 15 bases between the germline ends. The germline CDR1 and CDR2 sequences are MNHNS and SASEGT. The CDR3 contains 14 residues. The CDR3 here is CASSDTGDALEAFF. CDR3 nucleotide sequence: TGTGCCAGCAGTGACACTGGGGACGCTCTTGAAGCTTTCTTT.

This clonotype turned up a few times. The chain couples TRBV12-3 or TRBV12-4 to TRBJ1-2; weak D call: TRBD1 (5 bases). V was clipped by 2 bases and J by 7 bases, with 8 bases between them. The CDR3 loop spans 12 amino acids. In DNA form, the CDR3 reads TGTGCCAGCAGTTTACCGGGGGGTGGCTACACCTTC. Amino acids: CASSLPGGGYTF.

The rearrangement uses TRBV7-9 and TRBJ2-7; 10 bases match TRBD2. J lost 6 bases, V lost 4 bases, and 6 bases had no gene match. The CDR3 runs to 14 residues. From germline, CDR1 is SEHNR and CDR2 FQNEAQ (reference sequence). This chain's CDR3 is CASSSSGRRGEQYF. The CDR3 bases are TGTGCCAGCAGCTCTAGCGGGAGAAGAGGCGAGCAGTACTTC.

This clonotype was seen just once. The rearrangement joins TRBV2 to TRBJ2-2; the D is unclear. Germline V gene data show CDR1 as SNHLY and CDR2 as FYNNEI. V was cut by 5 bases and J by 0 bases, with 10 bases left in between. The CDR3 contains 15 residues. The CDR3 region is CASSSPVANTGELFF. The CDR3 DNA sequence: TGTGCCAGCAGTTCGCCTGTCGCGAACACCGGGGAGCTGTTTTTT.